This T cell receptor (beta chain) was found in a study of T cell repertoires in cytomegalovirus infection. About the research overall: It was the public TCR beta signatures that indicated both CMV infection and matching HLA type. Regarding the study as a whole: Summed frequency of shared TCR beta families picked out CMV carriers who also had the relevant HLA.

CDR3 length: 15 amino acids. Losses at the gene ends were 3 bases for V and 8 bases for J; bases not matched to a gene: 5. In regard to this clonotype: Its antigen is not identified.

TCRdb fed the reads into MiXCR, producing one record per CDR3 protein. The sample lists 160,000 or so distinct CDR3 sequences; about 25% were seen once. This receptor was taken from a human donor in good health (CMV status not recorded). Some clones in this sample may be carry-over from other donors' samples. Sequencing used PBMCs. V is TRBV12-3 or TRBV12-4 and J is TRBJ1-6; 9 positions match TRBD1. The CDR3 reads CASSFIRDRDSPLHF. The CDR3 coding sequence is TGTGCCAGCAGTTTCATTAGGGACAGGGATTCACCCCTCCACTTT.